A single sample gave rise to the 25 T cell receptor beta chains below, sequenced in a study of cytomegalovirus exposure and HLA in healthy donors. The PCR used 60 Vbeta and 13 Jbeta primers. The method was immunoSEQ multiplex PCR; TCRdb's version includes in-frame clones alone and lacks a portion of them. This repertoire includes around 45,000 clones. The sample comprised PBMCs. The receptors originated from a male donor in good health and CMV-seronegative.

J is TRBJ2-3 and V is TRBV7-9; D is ambiguous. V lost 0 bases, J lost 1 base, and 11 bases lay in between. This CDR3 region has 16 residues. Germline-derived CDR1 and CDR2 are SEHNR and FQNEAQ (reference sequence). Here the CDR3 DNA reads TGTGCCAGCAGCTTAGCTACGGGTTCGGGCACAGATACGCAGTATTTT. The encoded protein is CASSLATGSGTDTQYF.

The rearrangement joins TRBV30 to TRBJ2-1, with D possibly TRBD2 on 5 matching bases. The CDR3 extends over 13 amino acids. The V end lost 2 bases, the J end lost 5 bases, and 10 bases lay between the germline ends. Germline V gene data show CDR1 as GTSNPN and CDR2 as SVGIG (reference sequence). The CDR3: CAWSSGMNNEQFF. The DNA of the CDR3 is TGTGCCTGGAGTTCGGGGATGAACAATGAGCAGTTCTTC.

The V and J genes are TRBV30 and TRBJ1-5; 7 nucleotides align to TRBD1. This CDR3 contains 16 residues. After removal of 1 base from V and 3 bases from J, the junction contained 9 bases not matched to a gene. Germline assignment: CDR1 GTSNPN and CDR2 SVGIG (reference sequence). CDR3 nucleotide sequence: TGTGCCTGGAGTGCGGAGGCGGGACAGTACAATCAGCCCCAGCATTTT. This sequence encodes CAWSAEAGQYNQPQHF.

The chain recombines TRBV5-1 with TRBJ2-1, with D perhaps matching TRBD2 (6 bases). V was pared by 0 bases and J by 5 bases, with 9 bases between. The V gene's germline CDR1 is SGHRS and CDR2 YFSETQ. This CDR3 contains 14 residues. DNA of the CDR3: TGCGCCAGCAGCTTGGCGGAGGGCGACAATGAGCAGTTCTTC. Encoded protein: CASSLAEGDNEQFF.

The chain recombines TRBV4-1 with TRBJ2-7, with 8 nucleotides matching TRBD1. This CDR3 has 18 residues. The V gene end was trimmed by 6 bases and the J gene end by 3 bases; junction bases not matched to a gene: 19. Germline V lookup: CDR1 MGHRA, CDR2 YSYEKL. CDR3 sequence reads: CASSDFPGQATEGYEQYF. DNA of the CDR3: TGCGCCAGCAGTGACTTTCCGGGACAGGCCACGGAAGGCTACGAGCAGTACTTC.

The gene calls are TRBV5-6 and TRBJ1-1; no clear D. V dropped 0 bases and J dropped 8 bases, with 11 bases sitting between them. In germline, CDR1 is SGHDT, CDR2 YYEEEE. This CDR3 contains 13 residues. Here the CDR3 reads CASSLEAFGEAFF. CDR3 in DNA: TGTGCCAGCAGCTTGGAGGCCTTCGGGGAAGCTTTCTTT.

This clone is medium-sized (0.01 to 0.1%) by frequency. This chain links TRBV6-4 with TRBJ2-7; 9 bases match TRBD1. CDR3 length equals 14 residues. The J segment lost 0 bases and the V segment lost 3 bases, leaving 0 bases of the junction unmatched. Germline CDR1 is MRHNA and CDR2 is SNTAGT. The CDR3 coding sequence is TGTGCCAGCAGTGAGGGACAGGGCTCCTACGAGCAGTACTTC. This codes for CASSEGQGSYEQYF.

The DNA for the CDR3 is TGTGCCAGCAGCTTAGAGACAGGGACAGGCGAGCAGTACTTC. This sequence encodes CASSLETGTGEQYF. The chain uses TRBV7-9 and TRBJ2-7; 8 nucleotides line up with TRBD1. V was clipped by 1 base and J by 6 bases; unmatched bases: 5. Germline CDR1 SEHNR, CDR2 FQNEAQ (reference sequence). The CDR3 spans 14 residues.

The chain links TRBV5-1 to TRBJ2-7; D unresolved. Trimming took 0 bases from V and 2 from J, leaving 9 bases between them. Per the germline V gene, CDR1 is SGHRS and CDR2 is YFSETQ. The CDR3 sequence is 14 residues long. This chain's CDR3 is CASSLERAAYEQYF. The CDR3 nucleotides read TGCGCCAGCAGCTTGGAGCGCGCCGCCTACGAGCAGTACTTC.

The chain is built from TRBV25-1 and TRBJ1-2; 11 bases line up with TRBD1. Germline V CDR1 and CDR2: MGHDK, SYGVNS. V was pared by 0 bases and J by 6 bases, with 9 bases of the junction left unmatched. CDR3 length equals 17 residues. CDR3 sequence reads: CASSEYYPGQGADGYTF. In DNA, the CDR3 is TGTGCCAGCAGTGAATATTATCCCGGACAGGGGGCTGATGGCTACACCTTC.

This sequence joins TRBV7-9 and TRBJ1-1; 7 nucleotides line up with TRBD1. The CDR3 spans 14 residues. The germline CDR1 and CDR2 sequences are SEHNR and FQNEAQ (reference sequence). The V and J ends lost 1 base and 4 bases, in that order; junction bases with no gene match: 3. The CDR3 nucleotides are TGTGCCAGCAGCTTAGATCCAGGGGGCACTGAAGCTTTCTTT. It is translated as CASSLDPGGTEAFF.

The V gene is TRBV19, the J gene TRBJ1-1, with 8 nucleotides matching TRBD1. Germline V gives CDR1 LNHDA, CDR2 SQIVND (reference sequence). The CDR3 is made up of 12 amino acids. The trim removed 6 bases at V and 6 bases at J, leaving 3 bases unmatched. DNA of the CDR3: TGTGCCAGTAGGGACAGGGACCCTGAAGCTTTCTTT. This translates into CASRDRDPEAFF.

The V call is TRBV5-4, the J call TRBJ2-7; possible D gene TRBD1, 6 bases. V lost 4 bases and J 0 bases, leaving 14 bases between the germline ends. The CDR3 sequence is 15 residues long. CDR1 is SGHNT and CDR2 is YYREEE in the germline V gene (reference sequence). The CDR3: CASSGAGTLSYEQYF. CDR3 nucleotides: TGTGCCAGCAGCGGGGCCGGGACACTCTCCTACGAGCAGTACTTC. The whole variable domain, filled in from reference TRBV5-4 and TRBJ2-7, reads ETGVTQSPTHLIKTRGQQVTLRCSSQSGHNTVSWYQQALGQGPQFIFQYYREEENGRGNFPPRFSGLQFPNYSSELNVNALELDDSALYLCASSGAGTLSYEQYFGPGTRLTVT.

The chain joins TRBV11-2 to TRBJ1-2; D possibly corresponds to TRBD1 (5 bases). The CDR3 is 15 amino acids. The germline V and J ends were trimmed by 5 bases and 5 bases, with 18 bases remaining between them. Germline CDR1 is SGHAT and CDR2 is FQNNGV. CDR3 protein: CASSPILSNRYGYTF. CDR3 coding DNA: TGTGCCAGCAGCCCTATCCTGTCGAACAGGTATGGCTACACCTTC. Full variable domain (remainder filled in from reference TRBV11-2 and TRBJ1-2): EAGVAQSPRYKIIEKRQSVAFWCNPISGHATLYWYQQILGQGPKLLIQFQNNGVVDDSQLPKDRFSAERLKGVDSTLKIQPAKLEDSAVYLCASSPILSNRYGYTFGSGTRLTVV.

The chain employs TRBV6-5 and TRBJ1-6; a weak D match, TRBD1 (5 bases). Trimming shortened V by 7 bases and J by 8 bases, and 12 bases separated the two germline ends. The CDR3 spans 13 residues. Looked up from germline, CDR1 is MNHEY and CDR2 is SVGAGI. CDR3 sequence: CASNRQIHSPLHF. As DNA, the CDR3 is TGTGCCAGCAATCGACAGATCCATTCACCCCTCCACTTT.

The rearrangement links TRBV6-5 to TRBJ1-1; D possibly corresponds to TRBD1 (6 bases). Per germline, CDR1 MNHEY and CDR2 SVGAGI. Trimming pared 1 base from V and 4 bases from J, leaving 13 bases between. This CDR3 is 15 amino acids long. CDR3 sequence (DNA): TGTGCCAGCAGTTACTTAGGGGGGGGCGGCACTGAAGCTTTCTTT. Translating it yields CASSYLGGGGTEAFF.

The CDR3: CASSMGGQGFYEQYF. Here the CDR3 DNA reads TGTGCCAGTAGTATGGGCGGACAGGGGTTCTACGAGCAGTACTTC. The chain is built from TRBV19 and TRBJ2-7; 9 bases map to TRBD1. The germline CDR1 and CDR2 sequences are LNHDA and SQIVND (reference sequence). CDR3 length: 15 residues. V lost 3 bases to trimming and J lost 3 bases; unmatched junction nucleotides: 6.

CDR3 nucleotide sequence: TGTGCCAGCACAGGGCATGGCACCGGGGAGCTGTTTTTT. This encodes CASTGHGTGELFF. The gene calls are TRBV11-3 and TRBJ2-2, with TRBD1 as a possible D gene (5 bases). V gave up 7 bases and J gave up 4 bases, with 10 bases separating them. Germline loops: CDR1 SGHNT, CDR2 YENEEA. There are 13 residues in the CDR3.

V and J are TRBV11-2 and TRBJ1-6; D not resolved. The CDR3 extends over 15 amino acids. V was trimmed by 6 bases and J by 5 bases, leaving 14 bases between them. Germline V gene data show CDR1 as SGHAT and CDR2 as FQNNGV. The chain's CDR3 is CASRVAGGNNSPLHF. The CDR3 nucleotides read TGTGCCAGCAGGGTAGCCGGCGGCAATAATTCACCCCTCCACTTT.

The chain joins TRBV9 to TRBJ1-3, with a possible D match to TRBD1 (5 bases). Trimming pared 0 bases from V and 4 bases from J, leaving 11 bases between. The CDR3 sequence is 15 residues long. Germline V gene sequence: CDR1 SGDLS, CDR2 YYNGEE. For the CDR3, the DNA is TGTGCCAGCAGCGTAGTTCCCGGGGGGGGAAACACCATATATTTT. This sequence encodes CASSVVPGGGNTIYF.

The chain combines TRBV11-2 with TRBJ2-5; 7 bases are shared with TRBD1. Germline V CDR1 and CDR2: SGHAT, FQNNGV. This CDR3 comprises 13 residues. Losses at the gene ends were 6 bases for V and 1 base for J; bases not matched to a gene: 2. CDR3 protein: CASRTGLQETQYF. The CDR3 nucleotides are TGTGCCAGCAGGACAGGGCTCCAAGAGACCCAGTACTTC.

The chain uses TRBV4-1 and TRBJ1-5, with unresolved D. The V end was cut by 4 bases, the J end by 7 bases, with 14 bases between. Per the germline V gene, CDR1 is MGHRA and CDR2 is YSYEKL. The CDR3 covers 14 residues. CDR3 nucleotide sequence: TGCGCCAGCAGCCGACCGAGCGCGGGCCAGCCCCAGCATTTT. The encoded protein is CASSRPSAGQPQHF.

The CDR3 sequence: CASSFTVQGEDTF. The CDR3 DNA sequence: TGTGCCAGCAGCTTCACTGTACAGGGGGAGGACACCTTC. The chain is built from TRBV5-6 and TRBJ1-2, with 8 bases aligning to TRBD1. Trimming at V came to 2 bases and at J to 12 bases, leaving 9 bases not matched to a gene. There are 13 residues in the CDR3. Germline CDR1 and CDR2: SGHDT and YYEEEE.

The V and J genes are TRBV30 and TRBJ2-7, with TRBD1 identical over 8 bases. The V segment lost 4 bases and the J segment 3 bases; nucleotides outside the gene matches: 8. This CDR3 is built from 14 residues. The germline CDR1 and CDR2 sequences are GTSNPN and SVGIG (reference sequence). The CDR3 is CAWTPGTGHYEQYF. The CDR3 nucleotides are TGTGCCTGGACCCCCGGGACAGGTCACTACGAGCAGTACTTC.

V and J are TRBV7-9 and TRBJ1-1; 8 nucleotides match TRBD1. V shed 3 bases and J 4 bases; nucleotides not matched to a gene: 4. Germline V lookup: CDR1 SEHNR, CDR2 FQNEAQ (reference sequence). The CDR3 contains 14 residues. CDR3 loop: CASSLTGVGTEAFF. CDR3 bases: TGTGCCAGCAGCTTGACAGGGGTAGGCACTGAAGCTTTCTTT.